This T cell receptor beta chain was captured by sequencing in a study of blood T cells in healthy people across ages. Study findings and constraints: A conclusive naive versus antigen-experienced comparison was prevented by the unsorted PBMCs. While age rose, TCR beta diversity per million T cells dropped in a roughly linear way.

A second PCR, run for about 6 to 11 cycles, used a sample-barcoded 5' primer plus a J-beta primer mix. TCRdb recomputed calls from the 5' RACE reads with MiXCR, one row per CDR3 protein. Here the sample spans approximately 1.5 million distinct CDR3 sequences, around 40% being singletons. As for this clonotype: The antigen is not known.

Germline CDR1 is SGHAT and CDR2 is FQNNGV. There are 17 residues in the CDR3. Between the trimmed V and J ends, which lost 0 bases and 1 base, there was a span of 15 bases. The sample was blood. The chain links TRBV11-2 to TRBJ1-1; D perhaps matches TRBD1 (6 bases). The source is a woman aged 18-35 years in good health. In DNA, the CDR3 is TGTGCCAGCAGCTTAGACTCAAACAGGGTGACGAACACTGAAGCTTTCTTT. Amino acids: CASSLDSNRVTNTEAFF.